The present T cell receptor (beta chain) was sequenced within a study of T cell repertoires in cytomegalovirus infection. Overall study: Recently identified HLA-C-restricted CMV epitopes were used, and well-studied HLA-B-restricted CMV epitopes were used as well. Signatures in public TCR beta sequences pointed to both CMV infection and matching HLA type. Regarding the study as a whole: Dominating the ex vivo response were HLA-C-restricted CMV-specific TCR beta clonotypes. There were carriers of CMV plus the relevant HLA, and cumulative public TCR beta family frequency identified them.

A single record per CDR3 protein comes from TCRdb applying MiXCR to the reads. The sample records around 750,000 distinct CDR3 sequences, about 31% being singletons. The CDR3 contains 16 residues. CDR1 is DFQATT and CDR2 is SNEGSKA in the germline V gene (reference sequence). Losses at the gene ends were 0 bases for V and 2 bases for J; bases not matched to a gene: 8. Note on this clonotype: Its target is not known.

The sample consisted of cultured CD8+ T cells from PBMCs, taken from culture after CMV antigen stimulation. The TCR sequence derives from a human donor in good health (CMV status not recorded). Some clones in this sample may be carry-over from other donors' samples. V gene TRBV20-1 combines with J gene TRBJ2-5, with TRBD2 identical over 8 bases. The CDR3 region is CSARDPERGFQETQYF. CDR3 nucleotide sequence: TGCAGTGCTAGAGATCCGGAGCGGGGGTTTCAAGAGACCCAGTACTTC.